These 11 T cell receptor beta chains originate from one sample sequenced in a study of blood T cell repertoires in COVID-19. Assay: immunoSEQ multiplex PCR; the TCRdb copy retains only in-frame clones and omits some. The sample holds roughly 90,000 clones, 80% seen once. Sequencing was performed on peripheral blood. All receptors derive from a woman in her 70s with acute or convalescent COVID-19.

The V gene is TRBV12-3 or TRBV12-4, the J gene TRBJ1-1; no firm D call. The V end lost 3 bases, the J end lost 2 bases, and 7 bases lay between the germline ends. The CDR3 has 13 residues. CDR3 bases: TGTGCCAGCAGTTTTACCACTAACACTGAAGCTTTCTTT. It is translated as CASSFTTNTEAFF.

The chain combines TRBV29-1 with TRBJ1-2; D is unresolved. V shed 7 bases and J shed 4 bases, with 10 bases lying between them. The CDR3 is 11 amino acids. CDR1 is SQVTM and CDR2 is ANQGSEA in the germline V gene. The CDR3 sequence: CSAGSIYGYTF. In DNA form, the CDR3 reads TGCAGCGCCGGGAGTATCTATGGCTACACCTTC.

This sequence joins TRBV5-8 and TRBJ2-1; 7 bases map to TRBD1. The CDR3 runs 14 residues. CDR1 and CDR2 from the germline V gene are SGHTS and YDEGEE. Trimming removed 6 bases from V and 5 bases from J; junction bases left unmatched: 8. CDR3 coding DNA: TGTGCCAGCAATCCGGGACAGTGGAACAATGAGCAGTTCTTC. This encodes CASNPGQWNNEQFF.

The CDR3 loop is CASSLAGQGKPNTGELFF. In DNA, the CDR3 is TGCGCCAGCAGCTTGGCCGGACAGGGCAAACCGAACACCGGGGAGCTGTTTTTT. This chain connects TRBV5-1 to TRBJ2-2; 8 nucleotides line up with TRBD1. J gave up 0 bases and V 0 bases, and 7 bases lay outside the gene matches. Germline CDR1 and CDR2: SGHRS and YFSETQ. The CDR3 is 18 amino acids.

In this sample, this clone turned up once. This rearrangement joins TRBV30 to TRBJ2-2, with D unclear. This CDR3 has 14 amino acids. Germline assignment: CDR1 GTSNPN and CDR2 SVGIG (reference sequence). Deletions cut 4 bases from V and 5 bases from J, with 14 bases between. The CDR3 DNA sequence: TGTGCCTGGAACCAGTTCCGAGGAACCGGGGAGCTGTTTTTT. As protein: CAWNQFRGTGELFF.

The V call is TRBV11-2, the J call TRBJ2-5; a possible D gene is TRBD2 (6 bases). The germline V gene encodes CDR1 SGHAT and CDR2 FQNNGV. V was pared by 1 base and J by 4 bases, with 16 bases between. This CDR3 spans 16 amino acids. The CDR3 nucleotides read TGTGCCAGCAGCTTAGGACTCGGGGAGGTTCGAGAGACCCAGTACTTC. This encodes CASSLGLGEVRETQYF.

V and J are TRBV10-3 and TRBJ2-7; D is perhaps TRBD1 (6 bases). V lost 3 bases to trimming and J lost 3 bases, with 9 bases between them. The CDR3 runs to 13 residues. Germline V CDR1 and CDR2: ENHRY, SYGVKD. The CDR3 nucleotides are TGTGCCATCAGTGAACAGGGAGACTACGAGCAGTACTTC. Its translation: CAISEQGDYEQYF.

The rearrangement links TRBV10-3 to TRBJ1-1; 7 bases are shared with TRBD1. CDR1 is ENHRY and CDR2 is SYGVKD in the germline V gene. CDR3 length equals 14 residues. Trimming removed 6 bases from V and 6 bases from J; junction bases left unmatched: 10. In nucleotides, the CDR3 is TGTGCCATCAGGACACAGGGGAAGAGCGCTGAAGCTTTCTTT. Residues: CAIRTQGKSAEAFF.

This clone is a singleton in its sample. The CDR3 sequence is CASSRGQASYEQYF. CDR3 sequence (DNA): TGTGCCAGCAGCAGGGGACAGGCGAGCTACGAGCAGTACTTC. The chain couples TRBV9 to TRBJ2-7; 8 bases agree with TRBD1. After removal of 4 bases from V and 3 bases from J, the junction contained 6 bases not matched to a gene. The CDR3 is 14 residues long. Germline-derived CDR1 and CDR2 are SGDLS and YYNGEE.

This clone was seen once. DNA of the CDR3: TGCAGCGTTGGATCGGTAGACAATGAGCAGTTCTTC. Translating gives CSVGSVDNEQFF. The chain links TRBV29-1 to TRBJ2-1; D gene ambiguous. This CDR3 is built from 12 residues. Trimming took 4 bases from V and 5 from J, leaving 9 bases between them. The V gene's germline CDR1 is SQVTM and CDR2 ANQGSEA.

The chain is built from TRBV3-1 (or the pseudogene TRBV3-2) and TRBJ1-1; 7 positions agree with TRBD1. The CDR3 has 15 residues. The germline V gene has CDR1 LGHDT and CDR2 YNNKEL (reference sequence). After removal of 4 bases from V and 3 bases from J, the junction contained 8 bases not matched to a gene. The CDR3 DNA follows: TGTGCCAGCAGCCTTACCTCAGGGGGAGACACTGAAGCTTTCTTT. It specifies CASSLTSGGDTEAFF.